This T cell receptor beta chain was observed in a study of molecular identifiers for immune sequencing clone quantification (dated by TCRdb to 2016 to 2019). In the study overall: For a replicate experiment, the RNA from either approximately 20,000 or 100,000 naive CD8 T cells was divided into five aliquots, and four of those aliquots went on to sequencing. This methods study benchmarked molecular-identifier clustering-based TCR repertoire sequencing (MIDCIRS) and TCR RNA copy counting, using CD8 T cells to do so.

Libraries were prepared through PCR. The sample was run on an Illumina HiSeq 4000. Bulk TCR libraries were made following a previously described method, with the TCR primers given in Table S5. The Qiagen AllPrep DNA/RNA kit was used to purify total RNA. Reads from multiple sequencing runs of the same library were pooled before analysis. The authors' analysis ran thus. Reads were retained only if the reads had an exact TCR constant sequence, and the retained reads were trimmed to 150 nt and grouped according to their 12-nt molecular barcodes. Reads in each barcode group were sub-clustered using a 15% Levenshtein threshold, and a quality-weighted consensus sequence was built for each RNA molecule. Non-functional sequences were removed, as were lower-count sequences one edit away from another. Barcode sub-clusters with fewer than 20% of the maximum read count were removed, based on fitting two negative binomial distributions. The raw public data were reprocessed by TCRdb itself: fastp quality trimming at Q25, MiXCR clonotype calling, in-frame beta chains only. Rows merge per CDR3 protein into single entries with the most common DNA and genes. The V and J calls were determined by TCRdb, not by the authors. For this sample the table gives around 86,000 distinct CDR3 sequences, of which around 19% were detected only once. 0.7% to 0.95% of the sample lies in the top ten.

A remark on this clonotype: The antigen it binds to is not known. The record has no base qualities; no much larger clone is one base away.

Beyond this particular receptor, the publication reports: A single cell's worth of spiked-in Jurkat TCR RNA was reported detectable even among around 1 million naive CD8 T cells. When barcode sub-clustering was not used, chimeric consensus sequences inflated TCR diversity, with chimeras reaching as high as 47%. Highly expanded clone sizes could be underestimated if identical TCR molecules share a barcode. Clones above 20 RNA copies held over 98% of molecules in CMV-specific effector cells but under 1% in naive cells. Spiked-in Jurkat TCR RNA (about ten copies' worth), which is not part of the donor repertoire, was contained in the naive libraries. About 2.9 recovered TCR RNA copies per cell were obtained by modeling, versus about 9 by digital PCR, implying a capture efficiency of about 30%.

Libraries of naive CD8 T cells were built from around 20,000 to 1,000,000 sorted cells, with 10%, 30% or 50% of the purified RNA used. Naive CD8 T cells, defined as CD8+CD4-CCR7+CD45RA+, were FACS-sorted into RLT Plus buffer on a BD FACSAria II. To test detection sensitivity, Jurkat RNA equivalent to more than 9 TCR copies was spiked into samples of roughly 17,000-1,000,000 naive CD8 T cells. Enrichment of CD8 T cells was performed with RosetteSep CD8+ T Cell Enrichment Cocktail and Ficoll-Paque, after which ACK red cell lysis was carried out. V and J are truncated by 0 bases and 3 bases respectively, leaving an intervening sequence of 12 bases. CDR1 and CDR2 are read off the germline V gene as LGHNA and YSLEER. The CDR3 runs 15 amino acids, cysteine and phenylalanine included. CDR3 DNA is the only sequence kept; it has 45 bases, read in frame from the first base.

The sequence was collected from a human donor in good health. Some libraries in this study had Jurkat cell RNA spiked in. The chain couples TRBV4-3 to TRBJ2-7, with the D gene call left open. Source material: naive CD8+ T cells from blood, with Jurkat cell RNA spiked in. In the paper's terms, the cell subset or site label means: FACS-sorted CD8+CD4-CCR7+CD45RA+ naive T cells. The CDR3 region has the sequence CASSQDLGVGYEQYF. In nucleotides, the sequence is TGCGCCAGCAGCCAAGATCTTGGAGTCGGCTACGAGCAGTACTTC.